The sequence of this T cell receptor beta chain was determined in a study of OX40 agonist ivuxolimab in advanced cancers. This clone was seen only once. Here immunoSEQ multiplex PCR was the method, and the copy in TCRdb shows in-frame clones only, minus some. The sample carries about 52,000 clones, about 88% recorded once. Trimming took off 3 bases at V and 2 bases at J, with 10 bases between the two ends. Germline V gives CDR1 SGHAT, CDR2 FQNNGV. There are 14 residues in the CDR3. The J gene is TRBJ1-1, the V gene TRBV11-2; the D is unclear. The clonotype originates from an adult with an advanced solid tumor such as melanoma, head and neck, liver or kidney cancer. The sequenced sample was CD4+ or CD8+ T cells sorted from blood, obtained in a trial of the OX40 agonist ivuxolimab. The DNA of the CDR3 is TGTGCCAGCAGCTTGGTTGGAGGAAACACTGAAGCTTTCTTT. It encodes CASSLVGGNTEAFF.